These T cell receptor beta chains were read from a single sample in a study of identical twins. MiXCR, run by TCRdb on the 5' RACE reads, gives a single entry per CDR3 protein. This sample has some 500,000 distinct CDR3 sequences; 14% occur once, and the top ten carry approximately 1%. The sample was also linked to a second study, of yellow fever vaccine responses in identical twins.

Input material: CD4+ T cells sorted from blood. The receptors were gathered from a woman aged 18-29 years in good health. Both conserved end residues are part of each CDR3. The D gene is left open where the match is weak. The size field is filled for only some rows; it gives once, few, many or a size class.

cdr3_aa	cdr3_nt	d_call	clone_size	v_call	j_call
CASSPFGYGYTF	TGTGCCAGCAGTCCTTTCGGGTATGGCTACACCTTC	NA	few	TRBV6-1	TRBJ1-2
CASSLGPGTAQETQYF	TGTGCCAGCAGTTTAGGTCCCGGGACAGCACAAGAGACCCAGTACTTC	TRBD1	NA	TRBV12-3/TRBV12-4	TRBJ2-5
CASSLGRGAGQAQHF	TGTGCCAGCAGCTTAGGGAGGGGGGCAGGCCAAGCCCAGCATTTT	NA	NA	TRBV7-2	TRBJ1-5
CASSLGQGNYGYTF	TGTGCCAGCAGCTTGGGACAGGGAAACTATGGCTACACCTTC	TRBD1	many	TRBV5-5	TRBJ1-2
CASSLAGGITGELFF	TGTGCCAGCTCCCTAGCGGGGGGGATAACCGGGGAGCTGTTTTTT	TRBD2	NA	TRBV9	TRBJ2-2
CASSSSDRAYGYTF	TGTGCCAGCAGCTCCTCAGACAGGGCCTATGGCTACACCTTC	TRBD1	NA	TRBV7-9	TRBJ1-2
CASSLKRGADTGELFF	TGCGCCAGCAGCTTGAAGCGGGGGGCGGACACCGGGGAGCTGTTTTTT	TRBD2	NA	TRBV5-1	TRBJ2-2
CASSFQNLRPYEQYF	TGTGCCAGCAGCTTCCAGAACCTCCGGCCTTACGAGCAGTACTTC	NA	NA	TRBV3-1	TRBJ2-7
CASSTQGLGGGEQYF	TGCGCCAGCTCTACCCAAGGGCTCGGTGGGGGTGAGCAGTACTTC	NA	NA	TRBV5-1	TRBJ2-7
CATHRPGTDDTGELFF	TGTGCCACCCACCGGCCCGGGACAGACGACACCGGGGAGCTGTTTTTT	TRBD1	few	TRBV12-3/TRBV12-4	TRBJ2-2
CASRLSQGSSNQPQHF	TGTGCCAGCAGGCTAAGTCAGGGTAGCAGCAATCAGCCCCAGCATTTT	NA	NA	TRBV6-2/TRBV6-3	TRBJ1-5
CATSQMGQGGQPQHF	TGTGCCACCAGCCAGATGGGACAGGGGGGTCAGCCCCAGCATTTT	TRBD1	NA	TRBV15	TRBJ1-5
CASSLGQGRGYTF	TGTGCCAGCAGCTTAGGACAGGGACGAGGCTACACCTTC	TRBD1	few	TRBV7-9	TRBJ1-2
CASNRGAETQYF	TGTGCCAGCAATCGGGGAGCGGAGACCCAGTACTTC	NA	few	TRBV7-9	TRBJ2-5
CASTRFAGEADTQYF	TGTGCCAGCACCCGGTTCGCAGGGGAAGCGGATACGCAGTATTTT	NA	few	TRBV9	TRBJ2-3
CASSDTRTVGTDTQYF	TGCGCCAGCTCTGACACTAGGACAGTTGGCACAGATACGCAGTATTTT	NA	NA	TRBV10-2	TRBJ2-3
CASRPAGQGEYF	TGTGCCAGCAGGCCCGCGGGACAGGGGGAGTACTTC	TRBD1	NA	TRBV6-2/TRBV6-3	TRBJ2-7
CASREDSWNTEAFF	TGTGCCAGCAGGGAGGACAGTTGGAACACTGAAGCTTTCTTT	NA	NA	TRBV7-9	TRBJ1-1
CASSDGRNNQPQHF	TGTGCCAGCAGTGATGGGCGAAACAATCAGCCCCAGCATTTT	NA	once	TRBV2	TRBJ1-5
CASSLFSTSTETQYF	TGTGCCAGCAGCTTATTCTCGACTAGCACAGAGACCCAGTACTTC	TRBD2	few	TRBV7-2	TRBJ2-5
CASSQDPRGNTEAFF	TGTGCCAGCAGCCAAGATCCCAGGGGGAACACTGAAGCTTTCTTT	NA	NA	TRBV3-1	TRBJ1-1
CSARDEVSETQYF	TGCAGTGCTAGAGATGAAGTCTCAGAGACCCAGTACTTC	NA	NA	TRBV20-1	TRBJ2-5
CASSPRAGVLDYGYTF	TGTGCCAGCAGCCCCCGGGCAGGGGTATTGGACTATGGCTACACCTTC	NA	few	TRBV4-2	TRBJ1-2